A single sample gave rise to the 2 T cell receptor beta chains below, sequenced in a study of response to subunit inactivated influenza vaccine. Each CDR3 protein gets one entry after TCRdb re-called the RT-PCR reads with MiXCR. The sample records roughly 700,000 distinct CDR3 sequences, approximately 13% being singletons. The sequencing here drew on PBMCs from blood, taken roughly 2 weeks before vaccination. These receptors all come from a man aged 45 to 65 who received an inactivated influenza vaccine.

The chain joins TRBV12-3 or TRBV12-4 to TRBJ1-1, with D unclear. This CDR3 is 13 amino acids long. Between the trimmed V and J ends, which lost 3 bases and 1 base, there was a span of 6 bases. For the CDR3, the DNA is TGTGCCAGCAGTTTCACCTGGAACACTGAAGCTTTCTTT. Translation: CASSFTWNTEAFF.

There are many counts of this clonotype. V gene TRBV5-1 combines with J gene TRBJ2-7, with D possibly being TRBD1 (5 bases). V was trimmed by 0 bases and J by 2 bases, leaving 9 bases between them. The CDR3 runs 14 residues. The germline CDR1 and CDR2 sequences are SGHRS and YFSETQ. The CDR3: CASSLGPQAYEQYF. In DNA form, the CDR3 reads TGCGCCAGCAGCTTGGGACCACAGGCCTACGAGCAGTACTTC. The full variable domain, with the rest looked up from reference TRBV5-1 and TRBJ2-7, is KAGVTQTPRYLIKTRGQQVTLSCSPISGHRSVSWYQQTPGQGLQFLFEYFSETQRNKGNFPGRFSGRQFSNSRSEMNVSTLELGDSALYLCASSLGPQAYEQYFGPGTRLTVT.